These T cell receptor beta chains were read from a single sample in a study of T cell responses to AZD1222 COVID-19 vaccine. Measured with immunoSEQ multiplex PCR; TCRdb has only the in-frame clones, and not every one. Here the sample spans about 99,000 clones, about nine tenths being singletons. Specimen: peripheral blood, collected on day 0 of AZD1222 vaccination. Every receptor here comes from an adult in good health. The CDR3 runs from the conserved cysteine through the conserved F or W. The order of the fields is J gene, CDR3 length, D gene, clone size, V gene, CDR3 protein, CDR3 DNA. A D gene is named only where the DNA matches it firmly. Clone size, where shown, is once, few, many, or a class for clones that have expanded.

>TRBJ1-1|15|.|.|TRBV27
CASSLTPWANTEAFF
TGTGCCAGCAGTTTGACCCCGTGGGCGAACACTGAAGCTTTCTTT
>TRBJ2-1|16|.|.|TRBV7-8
CASSFFRGISYNEQFF
TGTGCCAGCAGCTTTTTTCGGGGGATCTCCTACAATGAGCAGTTCTTC
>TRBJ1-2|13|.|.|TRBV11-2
CASSFNRDYGYTF
TGTGCCAGCAGCTTCAACCGGGACTATGGCTACACCTTC
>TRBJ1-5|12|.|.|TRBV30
CAWSASNQPQHF
TGTGCCTGGAGTGCCAGCAATCAGCCCCAGCATTTT
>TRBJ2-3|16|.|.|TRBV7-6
CASSLVAAMGTDTQYF
TGTGCCAGCAGCTTAGTGGCAGCGATGGGCACAGATACGCAGTATTTT
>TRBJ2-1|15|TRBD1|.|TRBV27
CASIGGQGSYNEQFF
TGTGCCAGCATCGGAGGACAGGGAAGCTACAATGAGCAGTTCTTC
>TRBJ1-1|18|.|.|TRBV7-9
CASSLRRGAGQGSAEAFF
TGTGCCAGCAGCTTAAGGCGTGGAGCGGGGCAGGGTAGCGCTGAAGCTTTCTTT
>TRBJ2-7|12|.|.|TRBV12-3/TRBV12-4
CASSRGSYEQYF
TGTGCCAGCTCGAGGGGGTCCTACGAGCAGTACTTC
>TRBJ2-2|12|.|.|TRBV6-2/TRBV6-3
CASSPNTGELFF
TGTGCCAGCAGTCCAAACACCGGGGAGCTGTTTTTT
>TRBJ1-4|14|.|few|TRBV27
CASSLSFRGGKLFF
TGTGCCAGCAGTTTATCGTTCAGGGGAGGAAAACTGTTTTTT
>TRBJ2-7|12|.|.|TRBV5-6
CARTLESYEQYF
TGTGCCAGGACCCTGGAGTCTTACGAGCAGTACTTC
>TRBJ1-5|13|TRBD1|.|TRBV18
CASSPGDSQPQHF
TGTGCCAGCTCACCAGGGGACAGTCAGCCCCAGCATTTT
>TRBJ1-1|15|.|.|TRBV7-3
CASRRGGGKDTEAFF
TGTGCCAGCAGGCGGGGTGGGGGTAAGGACACTGAAGCTTTCTTT
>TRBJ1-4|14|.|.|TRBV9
CASSVAQGNEKLFF
TGTGCCAGCAGCGTAGCTCAGGGCAATGAAAAACTGTTTTTT
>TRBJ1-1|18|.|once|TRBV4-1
CASSQEARGLGMITEAFF
TGCGCCAGCAGCCAAGAGGCTCGGGGGCTGGGGATGATCACTGAAGCTTTCTTT
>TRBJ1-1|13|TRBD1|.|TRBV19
CASRQTGVTEAFF
TGTGCCAGTAGACAAACAGGGGTCACTGAAGCTTTCTTT
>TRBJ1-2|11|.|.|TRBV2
CASTGGYGYTF
TGTGCCAGCACCGGCGGGTATGGCTACACCTTC
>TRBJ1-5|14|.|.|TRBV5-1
CASSLDGGNQPQHF
TGCGCCAGCAGCTTGGACGGGGGCAATCAGCCCCAGCATTTT
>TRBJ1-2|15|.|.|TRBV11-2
CASSLDLDSWYGYTF
TGTGCCAGCAGCTTAGATCTGGACAGCTGGTATGGCTACACCTTC
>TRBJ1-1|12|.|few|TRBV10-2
CASSERVDEAFF
TGCGCCAGCAGTGAACGGGTCGATGAAGCTTTCTTT
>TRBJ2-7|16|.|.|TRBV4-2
CASSQDLLVGLYEQYF
TGTGCCAGCAGCCAAGATCTGCTAGTAGGTCTCTACGAGCAGTACTTC
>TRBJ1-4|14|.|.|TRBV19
CASSISGSPEKLFF
TGTGCCAGTAGTATTTCGGGGTCACCGGAAAAACTGTTTTTT
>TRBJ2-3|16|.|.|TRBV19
CASSIDEAQVRDTQYF
TGTGCCAGTAGTATAGATGAGGCACAAGTTCGGGATACGCAGTATTTT
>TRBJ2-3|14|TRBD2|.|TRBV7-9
CASSLGGGPNTQYF
TGTGCCAGCAGCTTAGGGGGGGGTCCGAATACGCAGTATTTT
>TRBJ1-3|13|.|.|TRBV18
CASSQGSGNTIYF
TGTGCCAGCTCACAGGGGTCTGGAAACACCATATATTTT
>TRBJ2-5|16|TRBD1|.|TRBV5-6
CASSLARGQGAKTQYF
TGTGCCAGCAGCTTGGCCCGGGGACAGGGGGCGAAGACCCAGTACTTC
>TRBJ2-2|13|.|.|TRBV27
CASSPSVTGELFF
TGTGCCAGCAGTCCAAGCGTGACCGGGGAGCTGTTTTTT
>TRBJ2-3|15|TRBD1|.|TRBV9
CASSPQTGVTDTQYF
TGTGCCAGCAGCCCTCAGACAGGGGTGACAGATACGCAGTATTTT
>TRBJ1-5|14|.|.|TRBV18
CASSPVASNQPQHF
TGTGCCAGCTCACCGGTGGCGTCCAATCAGCCCCAGCATTTT
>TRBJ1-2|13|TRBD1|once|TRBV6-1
CASSESRGPGYTF
TGTGCCAGCAGTGAAAGCAGGGGGCCTGGCTACACCTTC
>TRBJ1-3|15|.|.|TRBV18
CASSPPGYPGNTIYF
TGTGCCAGCTCACCACCCGGGTATCCTGGAAACACCATATATTTT
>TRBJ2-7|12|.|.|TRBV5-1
CASSFFGDEQYF
TGCGCCAGCAGCTTTTTCGGGGACGAGCAGTACTTC
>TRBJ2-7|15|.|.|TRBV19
CASSTYYREAYEQYF
TGTGCCAGTAGTACTTACTACAGGGAGGCCTACGAGCAGTACTTC
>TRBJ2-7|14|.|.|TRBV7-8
CASSRDTRGFEQYF
TGTGCCAGCAGTCGCGATACAAGGGGTTTCGAGCAGTACTTC
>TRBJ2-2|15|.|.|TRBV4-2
CASSQSGQNTGELFF
TGTGCCAGCAGCCAATCGGGACAGAACACCGGGGAGCTGTTTTTT
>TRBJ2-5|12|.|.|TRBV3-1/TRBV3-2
CASTRAGETQYF
TGTGCCAGCACACGGGCAGGAGAGACCCAGTACTTC
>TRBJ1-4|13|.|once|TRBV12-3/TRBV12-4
CASGQGPAKKLFF
TGTGCCAGCGGCCAAGGCCCAGCCAAAAAACTGTTTTTT
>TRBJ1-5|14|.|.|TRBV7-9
CASSLSTEDQPQHF
TGTGCCAGCAGCTTATCGACAGAAGATCAGCCCCAGCATTTT
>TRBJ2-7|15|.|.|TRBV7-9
CASSSGDTSVYEQYF
TGTGCCAGCAGCTCGGGGGACACCTCCGTCTACGAGCAGTACTTC
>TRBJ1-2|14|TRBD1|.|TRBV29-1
CSVGTGTGTFGYTF
TGCAGCGTCGGAACCGGGACAGGGACCTTTGGCTACACCTTC
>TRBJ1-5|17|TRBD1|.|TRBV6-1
CASSEYGLDRGYQPQHF
TGTGCCAGCAGTGAATACGGATTGGACAGGGGGTATCAGCCCCAGCATTTT